The clone carrying this T cell receptor beta chain has a count of ten or more. The target antigen is unknown. Researchers made TCR beta libraries by using iRepertoire HTBI primers and running Arm-PCR on CDR3 regions. TCRdb re-called the multiplex PCR reads with MiXCR, one entry per CDR3 protein. The sample records 650,000 to 850,000 distinct CDR3 sequences, approximately 29% being singletons. The germline V gene has CDR1 LNHDA and CDR2 SQIVND (reference sequence). Deletions cut 1 base from V and 4 bases from J, with 7 bases between. This CDR3 is 13 amino acids long. The source of the sample is a study of regulatory T cells in long-lasting Graves disease. Study observations and caveats: With approximately 3,000 shared public clonotypes, persistent patients exceeded new patients, who shared about a thousand. Persistent Graves' patients had lower TCR diversity than newly diagnosed ones.

As to time point: persistent/refractory GD, antithyroid drugs over 5 years with positive TRAb. RNA from PBMCs was the source of the TCR library. From each patient, around 10 milliliters of peripheral blood was drawn and collected into an EDTA anticoagulant tube. This sample comprised peripheral blood mononuclear cells (PBMCs), obtained when the disease was refractory, from a patient treated with antithyroid drugs. This receptor was obtained from a female donor with Graves disease. The chain is built from TRBV19 and TRBJ2-5; no clear D. The CDR3 coding sequence is TGTGCCAGTAGTATAGGTGTTACAGAGACCCAGTACTTC. As protein: CASSIGVTETQYF.